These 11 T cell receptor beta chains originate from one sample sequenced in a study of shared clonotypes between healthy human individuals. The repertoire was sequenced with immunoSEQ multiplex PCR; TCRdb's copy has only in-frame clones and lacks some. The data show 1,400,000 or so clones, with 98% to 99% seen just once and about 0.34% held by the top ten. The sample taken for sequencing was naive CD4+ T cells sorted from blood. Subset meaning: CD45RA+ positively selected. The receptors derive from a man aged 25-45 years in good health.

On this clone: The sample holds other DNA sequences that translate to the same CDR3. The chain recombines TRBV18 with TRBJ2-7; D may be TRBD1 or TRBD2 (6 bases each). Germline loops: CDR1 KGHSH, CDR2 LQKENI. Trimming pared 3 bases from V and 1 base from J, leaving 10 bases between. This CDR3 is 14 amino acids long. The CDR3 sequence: CASSPGGGSYEQYF. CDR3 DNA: TGTGCCAGCTCACCCGGGGGCGGTTCCTACGAGCAGTACTTC.

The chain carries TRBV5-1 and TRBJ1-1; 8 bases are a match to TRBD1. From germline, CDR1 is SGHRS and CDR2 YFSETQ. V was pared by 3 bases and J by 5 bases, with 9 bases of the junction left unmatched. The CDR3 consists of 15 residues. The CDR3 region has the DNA TGCGCCAGCAGCTCGGAGACAGGGGTGAGGACTGAAGCTTTCTTT. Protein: CASSSETGVRTEAFF.

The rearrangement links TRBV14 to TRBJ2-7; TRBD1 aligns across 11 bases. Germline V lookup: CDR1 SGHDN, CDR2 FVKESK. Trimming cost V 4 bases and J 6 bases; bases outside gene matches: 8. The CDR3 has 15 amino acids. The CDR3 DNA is TGTGCCAGCAGCCGCCCTGGACAGGGGGCGGGCGAGCAGTACTTC. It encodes CASSRPGQGAGEQYF.

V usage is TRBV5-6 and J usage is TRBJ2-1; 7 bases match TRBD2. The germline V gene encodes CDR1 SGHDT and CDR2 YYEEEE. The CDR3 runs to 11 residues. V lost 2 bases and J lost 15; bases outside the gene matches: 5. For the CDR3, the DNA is TGTGCCAGCAGCTTTGTGCGGGAGACGTTCTTC. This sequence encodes CASSFVRETFF. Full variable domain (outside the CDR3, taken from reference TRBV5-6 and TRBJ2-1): DAGVTQSPTHLIKTRGQQVTLRCSPKSGHDTVSWYQQALGQGPQFIFQYYEEEERQRGNFPDRFSGHQFPNYSSELNVNALLLGDSALYLCASSFVRETFFGPGTRLTVL.

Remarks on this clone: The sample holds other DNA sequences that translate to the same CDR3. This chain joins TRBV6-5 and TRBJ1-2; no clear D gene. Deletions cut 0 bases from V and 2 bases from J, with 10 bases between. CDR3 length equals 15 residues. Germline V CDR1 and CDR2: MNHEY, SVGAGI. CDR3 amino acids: CASSYSGSSNYGYTF. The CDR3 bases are TGTGCCAGCAGTTACTCCGGGTCCTCGAACTATGGCTACACCTTC.

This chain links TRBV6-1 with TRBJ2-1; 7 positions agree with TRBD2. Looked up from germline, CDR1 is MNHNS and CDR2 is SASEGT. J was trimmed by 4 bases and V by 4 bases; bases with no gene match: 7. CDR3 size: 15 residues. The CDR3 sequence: CASSGLLASYNEQFF. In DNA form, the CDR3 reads TGTGCCAGCAGTGGATTACTAGCGAGTTACAATGAGCAGTTCTTC.

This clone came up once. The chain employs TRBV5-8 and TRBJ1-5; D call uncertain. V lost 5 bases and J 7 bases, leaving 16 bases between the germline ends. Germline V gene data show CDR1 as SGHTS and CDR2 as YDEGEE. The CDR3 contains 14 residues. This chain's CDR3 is CASSAFRSIQPQHF. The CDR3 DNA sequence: TGTGCCAGCAGTGCATTCCGCAGTATACAGCCCCAGCATTTT.

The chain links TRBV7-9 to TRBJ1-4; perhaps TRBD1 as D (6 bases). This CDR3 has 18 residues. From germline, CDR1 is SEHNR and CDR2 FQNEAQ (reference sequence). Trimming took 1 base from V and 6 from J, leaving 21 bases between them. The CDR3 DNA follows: TGTGCCAGCAGCTTAGTGCTGAAAGGGGGTATTGGAGATGAAAAACTGTTTTTT. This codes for CASSLVLKGGIGDEKLFF. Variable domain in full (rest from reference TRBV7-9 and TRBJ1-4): DTGVSQNPRHKITKRGQNVTFRCDPISEHNRLYWYRQTLGQGPEFLTYFQNEAQLEKSRLLSDRFSAERPKGSFSTLEIQRTEQGDSAMYLCASSLVLKGGIGDEKLFFGSGTQLSVL.

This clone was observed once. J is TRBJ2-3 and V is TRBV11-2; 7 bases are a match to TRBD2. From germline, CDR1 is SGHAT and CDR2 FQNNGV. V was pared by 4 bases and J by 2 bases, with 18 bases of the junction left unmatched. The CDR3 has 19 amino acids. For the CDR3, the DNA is TGTGCCAGCAGCTCAAAGAGTACTCTAGCGGCCCGACTCACAGATACGCAGTATTTT. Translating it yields CASSSKSTLAARLTDTQYF.

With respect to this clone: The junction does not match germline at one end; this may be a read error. CDR3 in amino acids: CASIEFSGTNFPSTDTQYF. In nucleotides, the CDR3 is TGTGCCAGCATTGAATTCTCCGGGACAAATTTTCCTAGCACAGATACGCAGTATTTT. The chain carries TRBV6-1 and TRBJ2-3; D may be TRBD1 (6 bases). Germline assignment: CDR1 MNHNS and CDR2 SASEGT. This CDR3 contains 19 residues.

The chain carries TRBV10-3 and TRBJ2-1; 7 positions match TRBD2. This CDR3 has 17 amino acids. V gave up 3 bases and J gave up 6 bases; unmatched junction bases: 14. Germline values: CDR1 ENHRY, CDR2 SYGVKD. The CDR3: CAISDPTWGGLGNEQFF. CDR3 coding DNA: TGTGCCATCAGTGACCCCACGTGGGGGGGTCTGGGCAATGAGCAGTTCTTC.